This entry concerns a single TCR beta chain. The data belong to a study of CD8 T cells in Susac syndrome. V was trimmed by 4 bases and J by 2 bases, leaving 16 bases between them. This CDR3 is 15 amino acids long. From germline, CDR1 is DFQATT and CDR2 SNEGSKA (reference sequence). With random hexamers, roughly 0.45 to 1 ug RNA was reverse transcribed. An immunoSEQ multiplex PCR amplified TCR beta CDR3 over 54 Vbeta and 13 Jbeta. MiXCR, run by TCRdb on the immunoSEQ multiplex PCR reads, gives a single entry per CDR3 protein. The data show about 200,000 distinct CDR3 sequences, with 95% seen just once and 0.08% to 0.11% held by the top ten.

This chain joins TRBV20-1 and TRBJ2-3; D might be TRBD1 (5 bases). The TCR comes from a human donor in good health. The specimen sequenced was CD4+ T cells from PBMCs. CDR3 region: CSATIPGAYTDTQYF. The CDR3 nucleotides are TGCAGTGCTACCATACCTGGGGCCTACACAGATACGCAGTATTTT.